The clone carrying this T cell receptor (beta chain) was found many times. This record belongs to a study of T cells in Graves' hyperthyroidism and ophthalmopathy. The CDR3 totals 12 residues. CDR1 and CDR2 (germline): LGHDT, YNNKEL (reference sequence). The ends were cut back, 5 bases at V and 6 bases at J, with 10 bases in the middle. Amplified TCR beta CDR3 regions came from RNA transcripts. Carried out on the TCR CDR3, a first-round RT-PCR used the HTBI primer set. MiXCR, run by TCRdb on the multiplex PCR reads, gives a single entry per CDR3 protein. This sample has around 33,000 distinct CDR3 sequences, with around half found just once.

This chain joins TRBV3-1 and TRBJ1-2; tentative D call: TRBD1 (5 bases). The sequencing sample was made of blood. The TCR originated in a woman aged 45-59 years with Graves' hyperthyroidism that later progressed to Graves' ophthalmopathy. The CDR3 protein is CASSSQGNGYTF. As DNA, the CDR3 is TGTGCCAGCAGCTCTCAGGGCAATGGCTACACCTTC.